This TCR beta chain was profiled in a study of blood T cell repertoires in COVID-19. Study information: T cells, B-cell-depleted T cells, or PBMCs supplied cDNA or gDNA.

Trimming stripped 1 base from V and 4 bases from J, with 11 bases between. Germline CDR1 reads SGHTA; CDR2 reads FQGNSA. The CDR3 sequence is 14 residues long. TCRdb's copy holds only in-frame clones and misses some; the assay was immunoSEQ multiplex PCR. The sample yields fewer than 250,000 clones, about nine tenths seen once. This receptor was identified in a man between 65 and 79 years old with acute or convalescent COVID-19. Sequenced input: peripheral blood. The V call is TRBV7-2, the J call TRBJ2-7, with a possible D match to TRBD2 (6 bases). Here the CDR3 DNA reads TGTGCCAGCAGCTTAGTTGTCGGGGGATACGAGCAGTACTTC. This codes for CASSLVVGGYEQYF.